This entry is about one T cell receptor beta chain. This sample was taken from a study of blood T cell repertoires in COVID-19. The CDR3 is 13 amino acids. The germline CDR1 and CDR2 sequences are SNHLY and FYNNEI. V was pared by 10 bases and J by 5 bases, with 17 bases between. Data came from immunoSEQ multiplex PCR; TCRdb stores just in-frame clones and leaves some out. This table holds more than 150,000 clones, roughly 80% found once. V usage is TRBV2 and J usage is TRBJ1-2, with unresolved D. This sequence originates from a man aged 60-69 years who had been exposed to COVID-19. Sequencing used PBMCs or T cells enriched from blood (not recorded which). CDR3 amino acids: CATPDGRDYGYTF. The CDR3 bases are TGTGCCACCCCGGACGGGCGGGATTATGGCTACACCTTC. Supplemented by reference TRBV2 and TRBJ1-2, the full variable domain reads EPEVTQTPSHQVTQMGQEVILRCVPISNHLYFYWYRQILGQKVEFLVSFYNNEISEKSEIFDDQFSVERPDGSNFTLKIRSTKLEDSAMYFCATPDGRDYGYTFGSGTRLTVV.